Below, one T cell receptor (beta chain) is given with its context. The sample belongs to a study of blood T cell repertoires in COVID-19. The CDR3 loop spans 16 amino acids. Trimming took 4 bases from V and 11 from J; bases not matched to a gene: 12. Looked up from germline, CDR1 is MNHNS and CDR2 is SASEGT. Method: immunoSEQ multiplex PCR; TCRdb's copy keeps in-frame clones and lacks some. Seen here are about 53,000 clones, 70% to 90% observed once, and the top ten hold under 3.5%. Sequenced input: peripheral blood. This receptor was taken from an elderly man with acute or convalescent COVID-19. This chain uses TRBV6-1 with TRBJ1-5; 12 bases align to TRBD1. The CDR3 sequence is CASSGAGQGAAASQHF. The DNA of the CDR3 is TGTGCCAGCAGTGGCGCGGGACAGGGGGCGGCCGCGTCCCAGCATTTT.